This TCR beta chain was observed in a study of T cell repertoires in cytomegalovirus infection. Study summary: Matching HLA type, along with CMV infection, was indicated by public TCR beta signatures. Study-level points and caveats: Cumulative public TCR beta family frequency identified carriers of CMV plus the relevant HLA. In two of eight donors, the top clonotype was HLA-C-restricted CMV-specific.

Germline loops: CDR1 SNHLY, CDR2 FYNNEI. The CDR3 extends over 14 amino acids. V was pared by 4 bases and J by 3 bases, with 10 bases between. TCRdb independently ran MiXCR on the reads; one entry per CDR3 protein. The sample lists 400,000 or so distinct CDR3 sequences, about 33% occurring once. There are a few counts of this clonotype. No antigen is known for it. This TCR derives from a human donor in good health (CMV status not recorded). Some clones in this sample may be carry-over from other donors' samples. The sample comprised PBMCs. V gene TRBV2 combines with J gene TRBJ1-5; D perhaps matches TRBD1 (6 bases). The CDR3 loop is CASSGQVSNQPQHF. The CDR3 DNA follows: TGTGCCAGCAGTGGACAGGTTTCCAATCAGCCCCAGCATTTT.